These 25 T cell receptor beta chains were all obtained from the same sample, sequenced in a study of regulatory T cells. Study observations and caveats: CD3G-deficient patients' regulatory T cells showed reduced Shannon diversity versus autologous conventional CD4+ and control regulatory cells.

Amplification used 52 TRBV primers and 13 TRBJ primers. The protocol was immunoSEQ multiplex PCR, while the TCRdb copy is restricted to in-frame clones and leaves out a portion. Of approximately 2,300 clones in the sample, 91% were seen once. The antigens these receptors bind are not known. Sequencing used CD4+ Tregs sorted from blood. The source is a child aged 10-17 years with CD3G deficiency.

The J gene is TRBJ2-1, the V gene TRBV6-1, with 11 bases fitting TRBD2. Germline-derived CDR1 and CDR2 are MNHNS and SASEGT. V lost 2 bases to trimming and J lost 7 bases; unmatched junction nucleotides: 7. The CDR3 is 16 amino acids. The CDR3 spells CASSEYPTSGINEQFF. Here the CDR3 DNA reads TGTGCCAGCAGTGAATACCCGACTAGCGGGATAAATGAGCAGTTCTTC.

The rearrangement uses TRBV11-2 and TRBJ1-1, with D unclear. CDR1 is SGHAT and CDR2 is FQNNGV in the germline V gene. The CDR3 consists of 13 residues. Trimming took 1 base from V and 3 from J, leaving 6 bases between them. The CDR3 loop is CASSLVGDTEAFF. The CDR3 DNA is TGTGCCAGCAGCTTAGTCGGGGACACTGAAGCTTTCTTT. Filled out from reference TRBV11-2 and TRBJ1-1, the complete variable domain reads EAGVAQSPRYKIIEKRQSVAFWCNPISGHATLYWYQQILGQGPKLLIQFQNNGVVDDSQLPKDRFSAERLKGVDSTLKIQPAKLEDSAVYLCASSLVGDTEAFFGQGTRLTVV.

The chain recombines TRBV11-2 with TRBJ2-1; the D is unclear. CDR1 and CDR2 from the germline V gene are SGHAT and FQNNGV. The V end was cut by 5 bases, the J end by 10 bases, with 12 bases between. This CDR3 is built from 12 residues. The CDR3 DNA follows: TGTGCCAGCAGCCAAGCCCGCACGGAGCAGTTCTTC. Protein: CASSQARTEQFF.

The CDR3 region is CASSFGSNTEAFF. In nucleotides, the CDR3 is TGTGCCAGCAGCTTCGGTTCGAACACTGAAGCTTTCTTT. This rearrangement joins TRBV7-8 to TRBJ1-1; D is unclear. In germline, CDR1 is SGHVS, CDR2 FQNEAQ. The V and J ends lost 3 bases and 1 base respectively, with 6 bases between them. This CDR3 contains 13 residues.

The V call is TRBV7-8, the J call TRBJ2-2; D is tentatively TRBD1 or TRBD2 (5 bases each). The V gene's germline CDR1 is SGHVS and CDR2 FQNEAQ. The CDR3 loop spans 13 amino acids. The V end lost 5 bases, the J end lost 7 bases, and 11 bases lay between the germline ends. The CDR3 reads CASSPTEGGELFF. The CDR3 nucleotides read TGTGCCAGCAGCCCGACAGAGGGCGGGGAGCTGTTTTTT.

This clone was seen only once. The V gene is TRBV6-1, the J gene TRBJ1-1; D remains ambiguous. Trimming pared 6 bases from V and 2 bases from J, leaving 7 bases between. This CDR3 is built from 12 residues. The germline CDR1 and CDR2 sequences are MNHNS and SASEGT. The chain's CDR3 is CASSRVNTEAFF. Written as DNA, the CDR3 is TGTGCCAGCAGCCGAGTTAACACTGAAGCTTTCTTT.

The genes are TRBV6-4 and TRBJ2-7; TRBD1 aligns across 7 bases. V gave up 3 bases and J gave up 2 bases; unmatched junction bases: 7. Germline-derived CDR1 and CDR2 are MRHNA and SNTAGT. The CDR3 sequence is 15 residues long. The CDR3 loop reads CASSDWTGFTYEQYF. The CDR3 DNA reads as TGTGCCAGCAGTGATTGGACAGGTTTTACCTACGAGCAGTACTTC.

The chain's CDR3 is CASSQDPRDEQFF. The CDR3 bases are TGTGCCAGCAGCCAAGATCCGAGGGATGAGCAGTTCTTC. The rearrangement uses TRBV14 and TRBJ2-1; D might be TRBD2 (5 bases). In germline, CDR1 is SGHDN, CDR2 FVKESK. Trimming removed 0 bases from V and 8 bases from J, with 8 bases in between. The CDR3 totals 13 residues.

This sequence joins TRBV7-6 and TRBJ2-1; no definite D call. CDR3 length equals 16 residues. The V end was cut by 5 bases, the J end by 0 bases, with 14 bases between. From germline, CDR1 is SGHVS and CDR2 FNYEAQ. The CDR3, as DNA: TGTGCCAGCAGCAAAGACTGGATTAGCTCCTACAATGAGCAGTTCTTC. This encodes CASSKDWISSYNEQFF.

The V call is TRBV20-1, the J call TRBJ1-1; D is ambiguous. This CDR3 has 11 amino acids. Germline V CDR1 and CDR2: DFQATT, SNEGSKA (reference sequence). V was trimmed by 7 bases and J by 2 bases, leaving 8 bases between them. CDR3 amino acids: CSGEVNTEAFF. The CDR3 DNA sequence: TGCAGTGGGGAAGTTAACACTGAAGCTTTCTTT.

V gene TRBV6-1 combines with J gene TRBJ2-7; maybe TRBD2 (6 bases). The length of the CDR3 is 13 residues. Looked up from germline, CDR1 is MNHNS and CDR2 is SASEGT. The V end lost 6 bases, the J end lost 4 bases, and 13 bases lay between the germline ends. The CDR3 loop is CASSPSGQYEQYF. In nucleotides, the CDR3 is TGTGCCAGCAGCCCAAGCGGGCAGTACGAGCAGTACTTC.

The rearrangement links TRBV6-1 to TRBJ1-5; D unresolved. The length of the CDR3 is 13 residues. Germline assignment: CDR1 MNHNS and CDR2 SASEGT. V was clipped by 6 bases and J by 4 bases, with 10 bases between them. CDR3 coding DNA: TGTGCCAGCAGGGCCATGGGGAATCAGCCCCAGCATTTT. It is translated as CASRAMGNQPQHF.

The rearrangement uses TRBV6-1 and TRBJ2-7; maybe TRBD2 (6 bases). V was pared by 6 bases and J by 4 bases, with 16 bases between. This CDR3 is built from 14 residues. Germline CDR1 reads MNHNS; CDR2 reads SASEGT. CDR3 sequence (DNA): TGTGCCAGCAGGAGTCCGGGAGCCCCGTACGAGCAGTACTTC. Its protein is CASRSPGAPYEQYF.

V usage is TRBV18 and J usage is TRBJ1-1; TRBD1 matches at 7 bases. This CDR3 has 15 amino acids. In germline, CDR1 is KGHSH, CDR2 LQKENI. Trimming removed 6 bases from V and 0 bases from J; junction bases left unmatched: 7. CDR3: CASSRRTGVNTEAFF. The DNA of the CDR3 is TGTGCCAGCTCCCGACGGACAGGAGTGAACACTGAAGCTTTCTTT.

V gene TRBV6-1 combines with J gene TRBJ2-6; D uncertain. This CDR3 has 15 amino acids. The V gene's germline CDR1 is MNHNS and CDR2 SASEGT. Between the trimmed V and J ends, which lost 4 bases and 1 base, there was a span of 8 bases. The CDR3 bases are TGTGCCAGCAGTGGACCAATATCTGGGGCCAACGTCCTGACTTTC. It translates to CASSGPISGANVLTF.

CDR3 coding DNA: TGTGCCAGCAGCCCGGGGACTAGCGGGGGATTTAGCTCCTACGAGCAGTACTTC. Translating gives CASSPGTSGGFSSYEQYF. This chain links TRBV9 with TRBJ2-7; TRBD2 matches at 14 bases. V lost 4 bases to trimming and J lost 0 bases; unmatched junction nucleotides: 9. Germline CDR1 is SGDLS and CDR2 is YYNGEE. The CDR3 is 18 amino acids.

The chain links TRBV7-9 to TRBJ2-3; 8 bases match TRBD1. The CDR3 contains 16 residues. Germline CDR1 and CDR2: SEHNR and FQNEAQ (reference sequence). Trimming took 5 bases from V and 6 from J; bases not matched to a gene: 13. The DNA of the CDR3 is TGTGCCAGCAGCCGCCACGGACAGGGAGAAAGGGATACGCAGTATTTT. Its translation is CASSRHGQGERDTQYF.

The gene calls are TRBV5-1 and TRBJ2-3; a weak D match, TRBD2 (6 bases). The germline V and J ends were trimmed by 2 bases and 2 bases, with 12 bases remaining between them. Germline V gene lookup returns CDR1 SGHRS and CDR2 YFSETQ. CDR3 length equals 15 residues. The CDR3, as DNA: TGCGCCAGCAGCTTCGCGGGATATAACACAGATACGCAGTATTTT. Translated, it gives CASSFAGYNTDTQYF.

This chain uses TRBV22-1 with TRBJ2-6; TRBD2, the D gene given by the table, was not confirmed from the DNA. TRBV22-1 is tagged as a pseudogene. The CDR3 length is 16 residues. The CDR3 sequence is CPGRHYEQSRANVLTF. As DNA, the CDR3 is TGTCCTGGGAGGCACTACGAACAAAGTCGGGCCAACGTCCTGACTTTC.

This clone was seen a few times. The rearrangement joins TRBV10-2 to TRBJ2-2, with D maybe TRBD1 (5 bases). The CDR3 has 14 amino acids. Deletions cut 6 bases from V and 5 bases from J, with 13 bases between. Germline V gives CDR1 WSHSY, CDR2 SAAADI. The CDR3 region has the DNA TGCGCCAGCAGGCCAGCGAAGGGGACCGGGGAGCTGTTTTTT. Amino acids: CASRPAKGTGELFF.

The gene calls are TRBV7-9 and TRBJ2-1, with D maybe TRBD2 (6 bases). The germline CDR1 and CDR2 sequences are SEHNR and FQNEAQ (reference sequence). Trimming took 3 bases from V and 6 from J, leaving 12 bases between them. This CDR3 comprises 14 residues. The CDR3 DNA sequence: TGTGCCAGCAGCTTCTCGGGACTCCTCAATGAGCAGTTCTTC. Amino acid sequence: CASSFSGLLNEQFF.

The rearrangement links TRBV5-1 to TRBJ2-3; D may correspond to TRBD1 or TRBD2 (5 bases each). CDR3 length equals 14 residues. Germline CDR1 and CDR2: SGHRS and YFSETQ. V was pared by 5 bases and J by 2 bases, with 12 bases between. The CDR3 bases are TGCGCCAGCAGATACGGGGCCATCACAGATACGCAGTATTTT. It specifies CASRYGAITDTQYF.

V gene TRBV7-9 combines with J gene TRBJ1-1; 7 nucleotides align to TRBD1. Losses at the gene ends were 5 bases for V and 6 bases for J; bases not matched to a gene: 3. Germline CDR1 reads SEHNR; CDR2 reads FQNEAQ (reference sequence). The CDR3 length is 12 residues. The CDR3 DNA reads as TGTGCCAGCAGCAACAGGGGCGCTGAAGCTTTCTTT. Its protein is CASSNRGAEAFF.

The chain couples TRBV18 to TRBJ1-1, with D tentatively TRBD1 (5 bases). This CDR3 is built from 14 residues. Germline CDR1 KGHSH, CDR2 LQKENI. V lost 4 bases and J 1 base, leaving 10 bases between the germline ends. This CDR3 is CASSRQGSNTEAFF. In nucleotides, the CDR3 is TGTGCCAGCTCACGGCAGGGATCGAACACTGAAGCTTTCTTT.

The chain has TRBV6-1 and TRBJ2-7; D perhaps matches TRBD1 (6 bases). Germline V gene data show CDR1 as MNHNS and CDR2 as SASEGT. Trimming left V 2 bases short and J 3 bases short, with 14 bases between. The CDR3 extends over 15 amino acids. CDR3 nucleotide sequence: TGTGCCAGCAGTGAACAAGGAAAAGGGGGCTACGAGCAGTACTTC. Protein sequence: CASSEQGKGGYEQYF.